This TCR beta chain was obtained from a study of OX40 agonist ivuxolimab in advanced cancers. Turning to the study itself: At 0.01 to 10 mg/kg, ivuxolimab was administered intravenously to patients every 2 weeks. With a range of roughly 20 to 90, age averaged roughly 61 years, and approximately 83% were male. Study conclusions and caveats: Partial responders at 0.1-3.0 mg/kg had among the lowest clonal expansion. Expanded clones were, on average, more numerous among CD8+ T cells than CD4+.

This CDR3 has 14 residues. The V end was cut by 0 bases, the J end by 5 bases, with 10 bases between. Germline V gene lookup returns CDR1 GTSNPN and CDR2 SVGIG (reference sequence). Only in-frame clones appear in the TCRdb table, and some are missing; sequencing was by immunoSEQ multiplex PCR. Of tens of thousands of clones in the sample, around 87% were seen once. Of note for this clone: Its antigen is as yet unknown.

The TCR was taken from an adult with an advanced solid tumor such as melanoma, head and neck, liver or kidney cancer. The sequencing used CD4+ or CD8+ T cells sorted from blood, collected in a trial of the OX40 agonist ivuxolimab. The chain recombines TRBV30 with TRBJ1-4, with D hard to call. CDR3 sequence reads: CAWSVWQDNEKLFF. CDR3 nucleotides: TGTGCCTGGAGTGTATGGCAGGACAATGAAAAACTGTTTTTT.